This T cell receptor beta chain was observed in a study of blood T cells in healthy people across ages. Study-level results: There were more naive CD4+ cells and higher diversity in long-lived donors than in aged donors.

The CDR3 extends over 17 amino acids. Trimming cost V 5 bases and J 4 bases; bases outside gene matches: 12. Germline CDR1 is MNHEY and CDR2 is SVGEGT. For the second PCR, which ran for 7 to 11 cycles, a sample-barcoded 5' primer and a J-beta primer mix were used. MiXCR was run by TCRdb on the 5' RACE reads, yielding one entry per CDR3 protein. Here the sample spans approximately 780,000 distinct CDR3 sequences, 20% to 30% being singletons. On this clonotype itself: Its target is not known.

These data also formed part of another study, on T cells of mothers and their children. This second study says: Donors were three healthy Caucasian mothers and their six children.

The chain couples TRBV6-2 or TRBV6-3 to TRBJ2-5; 11 bases agree with TRBD2. The sequenced material came from blood. This receptor was identified in a boy aged 5-17 years in good health. DNA for the CDR3: TGTGCCAGCAGTCCCTATTCCGGGACTAGCGGACGAGAGACCCAGTACTTC. Translation: CASSPYSGTSGRETQYF.